The present T cell receptor (beta chain) was sequenced within a study of T cells after yellow fever vaccination. Notes on the study in general: Some clonotypes were seen in both the CD4 and the CD8 compartments. These made up a small share and likely arose from convergent recombination. The bulk population could contribute abundant contaminating clonotypes to FACS-sorted repertoires. A faster peak, day 5 versus 15, was reached by the weaker secondary response.

The CDR3 runs to 15 residues. J was trimmed by 4 bases and V by 5 bases; bases with no gene match: 4. This clonotype was seen a handful of times. Its antigen is unidentified. It was through 5'RACE template switching that TCR cDNA was made, with a universal primer site and UMIs added. TCRdb ran MiXCR on the 5' RACE reads and lists one entry per CDR3 protein. Among some 560,000 distinct CDR3 sequences listed, roughly a sixth were seen once. This clonotype was sampled from a man younger than 30 who received the YFV17D yellow fever vaccine. J is TRBJ1-5 and V is TRBV12-3 or TRBV12-4; 11 nucleotides agree with TRBD1. Source: PBMCs, taken more than 4 days after the first yellow fever vaccination. CDR3: CASSKGTGGNQPQHF. CDR3 coding DNA: TGTGCCAGCAGTAAAGGGACAGGGGGGAATCAGCCCCAGCATTTT.